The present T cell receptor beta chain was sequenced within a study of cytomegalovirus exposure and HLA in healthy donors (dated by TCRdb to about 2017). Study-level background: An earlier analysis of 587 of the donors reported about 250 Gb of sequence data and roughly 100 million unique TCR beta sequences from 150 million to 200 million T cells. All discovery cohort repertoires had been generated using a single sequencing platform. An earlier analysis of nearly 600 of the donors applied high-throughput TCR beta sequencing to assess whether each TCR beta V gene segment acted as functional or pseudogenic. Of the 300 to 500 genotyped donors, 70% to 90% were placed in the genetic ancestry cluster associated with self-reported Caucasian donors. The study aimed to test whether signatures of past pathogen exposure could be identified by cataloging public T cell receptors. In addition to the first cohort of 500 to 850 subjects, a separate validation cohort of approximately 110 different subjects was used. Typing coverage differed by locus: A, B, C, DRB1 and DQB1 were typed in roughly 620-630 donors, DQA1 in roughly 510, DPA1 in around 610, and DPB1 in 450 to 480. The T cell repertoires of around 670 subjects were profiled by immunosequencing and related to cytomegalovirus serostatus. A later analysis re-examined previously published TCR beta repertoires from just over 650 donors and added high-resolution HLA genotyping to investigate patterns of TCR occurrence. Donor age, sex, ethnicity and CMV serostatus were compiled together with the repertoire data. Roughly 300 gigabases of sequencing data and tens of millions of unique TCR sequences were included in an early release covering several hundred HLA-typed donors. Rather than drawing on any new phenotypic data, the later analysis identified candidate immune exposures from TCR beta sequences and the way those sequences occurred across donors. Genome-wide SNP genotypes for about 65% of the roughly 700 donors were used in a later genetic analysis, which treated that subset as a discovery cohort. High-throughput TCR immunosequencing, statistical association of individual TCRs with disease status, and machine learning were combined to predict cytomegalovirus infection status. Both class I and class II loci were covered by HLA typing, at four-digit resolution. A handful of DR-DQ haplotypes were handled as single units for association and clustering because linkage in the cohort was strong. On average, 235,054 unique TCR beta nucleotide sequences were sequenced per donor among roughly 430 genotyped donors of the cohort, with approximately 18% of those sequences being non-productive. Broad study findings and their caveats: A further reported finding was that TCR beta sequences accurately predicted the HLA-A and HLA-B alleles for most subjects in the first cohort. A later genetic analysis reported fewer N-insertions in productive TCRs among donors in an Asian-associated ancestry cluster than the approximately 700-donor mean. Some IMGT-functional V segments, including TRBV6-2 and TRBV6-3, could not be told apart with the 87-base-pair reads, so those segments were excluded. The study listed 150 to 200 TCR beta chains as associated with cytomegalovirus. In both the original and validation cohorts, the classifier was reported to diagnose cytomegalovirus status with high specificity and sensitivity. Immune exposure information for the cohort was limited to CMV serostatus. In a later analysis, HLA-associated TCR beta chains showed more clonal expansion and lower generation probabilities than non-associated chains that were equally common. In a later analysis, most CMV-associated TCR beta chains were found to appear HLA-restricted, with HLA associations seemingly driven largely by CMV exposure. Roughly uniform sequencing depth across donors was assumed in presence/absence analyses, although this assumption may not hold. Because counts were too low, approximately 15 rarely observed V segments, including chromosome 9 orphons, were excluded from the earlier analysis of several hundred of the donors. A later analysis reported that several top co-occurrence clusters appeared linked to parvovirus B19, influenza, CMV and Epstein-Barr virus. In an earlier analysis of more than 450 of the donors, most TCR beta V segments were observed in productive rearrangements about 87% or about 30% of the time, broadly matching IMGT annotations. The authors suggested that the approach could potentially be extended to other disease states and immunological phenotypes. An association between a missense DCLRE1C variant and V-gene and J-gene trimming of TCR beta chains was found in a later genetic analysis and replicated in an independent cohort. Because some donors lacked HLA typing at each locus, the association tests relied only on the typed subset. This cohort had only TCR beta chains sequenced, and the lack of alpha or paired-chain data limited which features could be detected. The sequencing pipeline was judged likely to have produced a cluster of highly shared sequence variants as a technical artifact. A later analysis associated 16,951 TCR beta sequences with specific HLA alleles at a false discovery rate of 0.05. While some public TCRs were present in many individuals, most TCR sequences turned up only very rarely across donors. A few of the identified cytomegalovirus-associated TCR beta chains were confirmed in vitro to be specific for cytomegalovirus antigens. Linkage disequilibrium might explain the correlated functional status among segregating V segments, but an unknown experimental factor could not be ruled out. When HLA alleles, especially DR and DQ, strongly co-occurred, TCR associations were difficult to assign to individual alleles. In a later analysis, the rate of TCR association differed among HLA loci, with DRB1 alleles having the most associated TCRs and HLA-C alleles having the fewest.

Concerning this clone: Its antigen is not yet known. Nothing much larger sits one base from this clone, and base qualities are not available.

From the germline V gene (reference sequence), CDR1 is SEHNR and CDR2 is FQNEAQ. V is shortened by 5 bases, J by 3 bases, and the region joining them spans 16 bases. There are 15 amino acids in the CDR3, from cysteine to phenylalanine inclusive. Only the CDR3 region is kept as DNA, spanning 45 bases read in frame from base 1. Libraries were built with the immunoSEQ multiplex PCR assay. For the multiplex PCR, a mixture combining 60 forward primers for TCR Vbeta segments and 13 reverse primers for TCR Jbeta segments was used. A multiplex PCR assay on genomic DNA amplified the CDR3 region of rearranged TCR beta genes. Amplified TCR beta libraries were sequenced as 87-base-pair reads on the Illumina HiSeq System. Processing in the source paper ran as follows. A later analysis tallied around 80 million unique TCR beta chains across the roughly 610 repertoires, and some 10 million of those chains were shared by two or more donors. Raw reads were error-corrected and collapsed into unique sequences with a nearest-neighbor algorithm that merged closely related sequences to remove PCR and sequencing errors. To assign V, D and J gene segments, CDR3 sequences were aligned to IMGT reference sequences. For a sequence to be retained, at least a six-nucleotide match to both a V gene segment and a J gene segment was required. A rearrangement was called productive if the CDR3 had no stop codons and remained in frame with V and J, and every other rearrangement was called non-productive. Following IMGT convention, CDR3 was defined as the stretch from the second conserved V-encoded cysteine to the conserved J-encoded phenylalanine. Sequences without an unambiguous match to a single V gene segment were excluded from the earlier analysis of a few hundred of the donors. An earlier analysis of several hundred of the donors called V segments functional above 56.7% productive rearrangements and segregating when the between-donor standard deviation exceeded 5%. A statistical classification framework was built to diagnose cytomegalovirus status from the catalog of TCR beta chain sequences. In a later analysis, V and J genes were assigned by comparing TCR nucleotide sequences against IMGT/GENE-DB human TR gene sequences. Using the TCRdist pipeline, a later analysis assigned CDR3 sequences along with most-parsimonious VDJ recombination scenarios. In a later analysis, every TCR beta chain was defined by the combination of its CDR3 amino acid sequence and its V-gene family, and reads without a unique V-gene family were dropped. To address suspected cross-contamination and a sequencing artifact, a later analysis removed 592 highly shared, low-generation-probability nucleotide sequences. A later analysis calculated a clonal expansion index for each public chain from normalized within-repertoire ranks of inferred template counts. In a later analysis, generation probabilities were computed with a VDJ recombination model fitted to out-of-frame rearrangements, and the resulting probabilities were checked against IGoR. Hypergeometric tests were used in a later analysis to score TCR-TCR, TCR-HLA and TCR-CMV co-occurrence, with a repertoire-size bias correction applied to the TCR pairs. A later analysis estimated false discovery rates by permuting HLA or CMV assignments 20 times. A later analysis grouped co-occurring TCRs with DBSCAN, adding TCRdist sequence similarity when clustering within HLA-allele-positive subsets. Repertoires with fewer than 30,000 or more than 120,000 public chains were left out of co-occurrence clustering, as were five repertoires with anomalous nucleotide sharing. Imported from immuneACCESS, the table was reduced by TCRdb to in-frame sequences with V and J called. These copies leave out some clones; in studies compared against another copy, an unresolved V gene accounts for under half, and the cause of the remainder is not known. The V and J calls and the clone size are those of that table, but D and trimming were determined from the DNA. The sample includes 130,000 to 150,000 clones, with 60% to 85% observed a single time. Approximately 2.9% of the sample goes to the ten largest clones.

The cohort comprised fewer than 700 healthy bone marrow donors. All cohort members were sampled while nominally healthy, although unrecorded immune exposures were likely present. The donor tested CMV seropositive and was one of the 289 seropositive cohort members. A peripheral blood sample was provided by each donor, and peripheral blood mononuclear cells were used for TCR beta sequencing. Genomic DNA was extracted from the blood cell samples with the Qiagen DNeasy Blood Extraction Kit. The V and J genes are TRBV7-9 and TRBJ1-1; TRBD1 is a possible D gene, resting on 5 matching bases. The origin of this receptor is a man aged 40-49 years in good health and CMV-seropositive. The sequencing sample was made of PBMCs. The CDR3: CASSKPGTSDTEAFF. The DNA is TGTGCCAGCAGCAAACCTGGGACTTCGGACACTGAAGCTTTCTTT.